This T cell receptor beta chain is from a study of OX40 agonist ivuxolimab in advanced cancers. Study at large: At 0.01 to 10 mg/kg, ivuxolimab was administered intravenously to patients every 2 weeks. Prior anti-PD-1, anti-PD-L1 or anti-CTLA-4 therapy did not bar entry, and about 38% had some.

The data were produced by immunoSEQ multiplex PCR, yet TCRdb's version contains in-frame clones alone and is incomplete. The profile shows 41,000 or so clones, about 90% of them singletons. The CDR3 consists of 16 residues. The germline gives CDR1 SGHRS, CDR2 YFSETQ. Deletions cut 3 bases from V and 7 bases from J, with 19 bases between. Sequenced material: CD4+ or CD8+ T cells sorted from blood, taken in a trial of the OX40 agonist ivuxolimab. This sequence joins TRBV5-1 and TRBJ1-4; tentative D call: TRBD1 (5 bases). The clonotype comes from an adult with an advanced solid tumor such as melanoma, head and neck, liver or kidney cancer. The DNA for the CDR3 is TGCGCCAGCAGCTCCCATTGGGGCAGTGGGGCTGAAAAACTGTTTTTT. Its translation is CASSSHWGSGAEKLFF.